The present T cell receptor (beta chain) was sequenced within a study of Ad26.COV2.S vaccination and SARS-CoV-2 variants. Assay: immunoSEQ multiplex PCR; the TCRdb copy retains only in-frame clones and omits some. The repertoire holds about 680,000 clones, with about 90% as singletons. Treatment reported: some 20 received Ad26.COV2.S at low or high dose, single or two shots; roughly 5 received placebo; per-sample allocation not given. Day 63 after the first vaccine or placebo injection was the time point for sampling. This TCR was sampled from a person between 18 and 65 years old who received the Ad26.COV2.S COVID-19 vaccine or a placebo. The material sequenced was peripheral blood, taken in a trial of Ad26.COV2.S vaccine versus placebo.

The CDR3 loop is CATSGSLGPSYEQYF. The CDR3 nucleotides read TGTGCCACCAGCGGTAGTCTTGGCCCCTCCTACGAGCAGTACTTC. The genes are TRBV15 and TRBJ2-7; D call uncertain. CDR3 size: 15 residues. Per germline, CDR1 LNHNV and CDR2 YYDKDF (reference sequence). The V end was cut by 5 bases, the J end by 0 bases, with 14 bases between.